This TCR beta chain was recorded in a study of shared clonotypes between healthy human individuals. This table comes from immunoSEQ multiplex PCR, and its TCRdb copy is limited to in-frame clones, with some not included. The table has 300,000 to 400,000 clones, less than 85% seen once. A CD45RA-negative memory subset and a CD45RA+ naive subset were separated from the CD4+ cells. The sequence came from a man aged 25 to 45 in good health. Sequences were obtained from memory CD4+ T cells sorted from blood. The subset is: CD45RA-negative fraction.

The CDR3 loop reads CASSLAGGDGYTF. The CDR3 region has the DNA TGTGCCAGCAGCTTAGCAGGGGGCGATGGCTACACCTTC. This chain joins TRBV7-9 and TRBJ1-2, with 7 bases identical to TRBD1. The CDR3 has 13 residues. The V and J ends lost 0 bases and 6 bases, in that order; junction bases with no gene match: 1. CDR1 SEHNR and CDR2 FQNEAQ come from the germline V gene (reference sequence).